This T cell receptor (beta chain) was retrieved from a study of T cells after posttransplantation cyclophosphamide. General study points: Later blood repertoires were often dominated by clones from the donor CD8+ memory compartment. TRB clonality was highly associated with recipient CMV seropositivity and reactivation. Blood and skin or GI T cell repertoires showed limited TRB overlap.

The CDR3 consists of 15 residues. Germline V gene sequence: CDR1 LGHNA, CDR2 YSLEER. Trimming took 0 bases from V and 9 from J; bases not matched to a gene: 4. Only in-frame clones appear in the TCRdb table, and some are missing; sequencing was by immunoSEQ multiplex PCR. This sample has more than 60,000 clones, with 85% to 95% found just once. This clone came up a few times. Its specificity is unknown. This chain links TRBV4-3 with TRBJ1-6, with 8 positions matching TRBD1. This TCR was recovered from a woman aged 25 to 39 in good health and a related stem cell transplant donor. Sequenced input: PBMCs. The CDR3 is CASSQEPGGSSPLHF. DNA of the CDR3: TGCGCCAGCAGCCAAGAACCAGGGGGCAGTTCACCCCTCCACTTT.